This T cell receptor beta chain was recovered during a study of blood T cells in healthy people across ages (dated by TCRdb to the mid-2010s). Regarding the research as a whole: Template switching captured roughly one uniquely barcoded TCR beta cDNA molecule per two T cells in model experiments. The donors were split into four age groups: young (average around 15 years), middle-aged (nearly 40), aged (approximately 60) and long-lived (about 82). For two donors (one aged 18 to 30 and one aged 80 or older), the study analyzed two additional independent replicas of 1 million unique cDNA reads from the same blood draw. The study measured age-related changes in TCR beta repertoire diversity using deep sequencing normalized with unique cDNA molecular identifiers. The research as a whole found: The CMV infection status of donors was not known, potentially confounding age-related changes in expanded clonotypes. Compared with the aged group, the long-lived group had more naive CD4+ T cells, fewer expanded clones and increased TCR diversity, suggesting age selection. Observed TCR beta diversity correlated strongly with the percentage of naive T cells measured by flow cytometry. As age increased, observed TCR beta diversity per million T cells dropped in a roughly linear way, and a significant reduction was already evident by age 40. Estimates of total diversity based on one million sequenced T cells were regarded as lower bounds and as underestimates. Bulk unsorted PBMC profiling prevented conclusive comparison of naive and antigen-experienced compartments.

As for this clonotype: Its antigen is unknown. Per-base quality was not reported, and no clone a single base away is much larger than it.

The 35 to 40 donors, aged roughly 6 to 100 years, were systemically healthy Caucasian individuals from Russia. Approximately 9.3 milliliters of peripheral blood were drawn from each donor into EDTA-treated Vacutainer tubes. PBMCs were isolated by Ficoll-Paque density-gradient centrifugation, with at least 6 million obtained per sample. Total RNA was extracted from PBMCs with Trizol reagent, with at least 6 micrograms obtained per sample. For every donor, an aliquot of PBMCs went through flow cytometry to measure the percentages of naive CD45RAhigh/CD27high T cells. Preparation of the library involved 5' RACE. Instrument used: Illumina HiSeq 2500. The second PCR ran for about 6 to 12 cycles and used a J-beta primer mix along with a sample-barcoded 5' primer. Each TCR beta cDNA molecule received a unique molecular identifier from a template-switch 5' adaptor carrying 12 random nucleotides. Each sample yielded at least 3 million CDR3-containing paired-end reads. The Mint cDNA synthesis kit, primed by a TRBC-specific oligonucleotide, was used to synthesize first-strand cDNA from all RNA. Following uracil-DNA glycosylase treatment, a first 18-cycle PCR with universal primers M1SS and BC2_uni_R was performed on all cDNA. As for the authors' bioinformatics: Each sample was normalized by randomly selecting 1 million high-quality reads, each carrying a distinct molecular identifier. Instead of being binned into consensus sequences, reads with shared molecular identifiers were discarded. CDR3 identification, clonotype clustering and error correction used MiTCR with a Q25 quality threshold and the strictest error-elimination algorithm. Lower-bound total TCR beta diversity was estimated with a nonparametric unseen species model using Euler transformation. TCRdb reprocessing: public reads trimmed at Q25 with fastp, clones called with MiXCR, in-frame beta chains kept. Each CDR3 protein gets just one entry, which takes the most common genes and DNA from the rows behind it. The V and J calls here are based on TCRdb, not the publication. Within this sample are under 1,100,000 distinct CDR3 sequences, with 25% of them counted one time only. Jointly, the top ten make up approximately 0.79% of the sample.

The CDR3 starts with the cysteine, ends with the phenylalanine, and has 16 residues. Only CDR3 DNA remains: 48 bases, in frame from the first base. At the junction V is shortened by 0 bases and J by 1 base; bases outside the gene matches: 6. The germline V gene supplies CDR1 SGHDT and CDR2 YYEEEE. These data were also reused for a study on T cells of mothers and their children. As described in the second report: Nine systemically healthy Caucasian individuals served as donors, namely three mothers together with their six children. cDNA synthesis consumed the entire amount of extracted RNA, loaded at about 1.6 ug RNA in each 15 ul reaction. In the second PCR, the M1S primer introduced both the sample barcodes and 2-4 random nucleotides. Over 10 million TCR beta CDR3 reads came from each mother, compared with some 3 million reads from each child. Thymic selection shapes the output of TCR recombination in a similar way in related and unrelated pairs, and inherited differences have a minor effect. Related mother-child pairs always showed normalized repertoire overlap that was slightly higher than in unrelated mother-child pairs, though the difference was never significant. Persistent microchimeric T cell clones were not detected, at a sensitivity of approximately 93 clones per million clonotypes. In the study, deep NGS was used to compare the TCR beta repertoires of mothers and children, and features distinguishing related mother-child pairs from unrelated individuals were sought. Mothers averaged about 37 +/- 4 years of age and children averaged about 10 +/- 4 years. After adapter ligation was performed with NEBNext reagents, the libraries were sequenced on an Illumina HiSeq 2000 with 100+100 nt paired-end reads. To prevent cross-contamination, the mother and child libraries were prepared a month apart and were sequenced in separate runs. Between roughly 500,000 and 2,300,000 distinct TCR beta clonotypes were identified per donor. Naive TCR beta clonotypes were estimated from low-frequency clonotypes matched to each donor's FACS-determined naive share, without sorting.

The origin of this receptor is a girl aged 2 to 10 in good health. The specimen was blood. The sequence joins TRBV5-6 to TRBJ1-2, and 7 junction bases match TRBD1. The CDR3: CASSLEGTEINYGYTF. The nucleotide sequence is given as TGTGCCAGCAGCTTGGAAGGGACAGAGATTAACTATGGCTACACCTTC.